Below, 5 T cell receptor beta chains from the same sample are listed, as sequenced in a study of cytomegalovirus exposure and HLA in healthy donors. PCR involved 60 Vbeta and 13 Jbeta primers. The data were produced by immunoSEQ multiplex PCR, yet TCRdb's version contains in-frame clones alone and is incomplete. The repertoire has about 100,000 clones, nearly 80% of them found once; the top ten carry 3.8%. Sequences were obtained from PBMCs. The receptors derive from a woman in her thirties or forties in good health and CMV-seronegative.

The chain uses TRBV20-1 and TRBJ1-1; D is undetermined. This CDR3 is built from 11 residues. Trimming cost V 6 bases and J 1 base, with 6 bases left between them. Per the germline V gene, CDR1 is DFQATT and CDR2 is SNEGSKA (reference sequence). CDR3 region: CSAAQNTEAFF. DNA of the CDR3: TGCAGTGCCGCACAGAACACTGAAGCTTTCTTT.

V usage is TRBV19 and J usage is TRBJ1-2, with TRBD1 matching over 9 bases. The CDR3 is 13 residues long. V was clipped by 8 bases and J by 7 bases; unmatched bases: 8. Germline CDR1 and CDR2: LNHDA and SQIVND (reference sequence). The DNA of the CDR3 is TGTGCCAGTGGGGACAGGGAAGCCTTTGGCTACACCTTC. It is translated as CASGDREAFGYTF.

The chain uses TRBV7-2 and TRBJ2-3, with D perhaps TRBD2 (6 bases). With 0 bases removed from V and 3 bases from J, the gap between germline ends came to 13 bases. The V gene's germline CDR1 is SGHTA and CDR2 FQGNSA. The CDR3 sequence is 16 residues long. The CDR3 DNA sequence: TGTGCCAGCAGCTTAGCGGGCGGGGTTGCTACAGATACGCAGTATTTT. It codes for CASSLAGGVATDTQYF.

The CDR3 sequence is CASSLGRGYEQYF. CDR3 DNA: TGTGCCAGCAGTTTAGGGCGGGGCTACGAGCAGTACTTC. The chain employs TRBV27 and TRBJ2-5, with D possibly matching TRBD2 (6 bases). The J call is uncertain, as TRBJ2-7 better fits the DNA end. The CDR3 covers 13 residues. Germline CDR1 is MNHEY and CDR2 is SMNVEV (reference sequence).

The rearrangement joins TRBV15 to TRBJ1-6, with D maybe TRBD1 (5 bases). Germline CDR1 reads LNHNV; CDR2 reads YYDKDF (reference sequence). Trimming stripped 0 bases from V and 13 bases from J, with 19 bases between. The CDR3 length is 16 residues. The DNA for the CDR3 is TGTGCCACCAGCAGAGATCGGCAGGGTTCTGGTTGGCCCCTCCACTTT. This gives the protein CATSRDRQGSGWPLHF.